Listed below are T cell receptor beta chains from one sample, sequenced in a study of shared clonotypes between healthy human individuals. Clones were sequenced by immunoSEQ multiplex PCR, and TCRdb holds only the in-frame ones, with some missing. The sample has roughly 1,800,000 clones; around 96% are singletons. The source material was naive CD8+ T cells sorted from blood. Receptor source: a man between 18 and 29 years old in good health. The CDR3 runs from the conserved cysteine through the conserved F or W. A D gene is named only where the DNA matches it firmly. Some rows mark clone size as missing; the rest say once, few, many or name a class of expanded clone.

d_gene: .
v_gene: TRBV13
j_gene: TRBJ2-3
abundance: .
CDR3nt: TGTGCCAGCAGCTCAAGGACAGATACGCAGTATTTT
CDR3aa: CASSSRTDTQYF

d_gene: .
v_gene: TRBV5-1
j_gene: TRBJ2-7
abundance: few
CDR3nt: TGCGCCAGCAGCTTGGGAGGGGAAGGCTACGAGCAGTACTTC
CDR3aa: CASSLGGEGYEQYF

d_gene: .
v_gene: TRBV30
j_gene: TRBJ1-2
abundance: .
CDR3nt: TGTGCCTGGAGTATAGGTTATGACGGCTACACCTTC
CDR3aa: CAWSIGYDGYTF

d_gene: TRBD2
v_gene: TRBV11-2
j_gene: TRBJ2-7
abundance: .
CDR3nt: TGTGCCAGCAGCATGGGGGGGTCCTACGAGCAGTACTTC
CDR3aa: CASSMGGSYEQYF

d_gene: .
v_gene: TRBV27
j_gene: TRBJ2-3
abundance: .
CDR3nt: TGTGCCAGCAGTTTTCCCTCCGATACGCAGTATTTT
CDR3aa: CASSFPSDTQYF

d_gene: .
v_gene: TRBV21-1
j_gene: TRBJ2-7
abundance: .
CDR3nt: TGTGCCAGCAGCCCGCAAGGGGACAGAGATTTCTACGAGCAGTACTTC
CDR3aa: CASSPQGDRDFYEQYF

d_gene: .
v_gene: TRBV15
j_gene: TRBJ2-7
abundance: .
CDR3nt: TGTGCCACCAGCAGACCAGGGGAGGCAGCCTACGAGCAGTACTTC
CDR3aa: CATSRPGEAAYEQYF

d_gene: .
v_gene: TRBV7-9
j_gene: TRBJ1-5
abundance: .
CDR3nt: TGTGCCAGCAGCTTAGGCGCAGGGCGTCAGCCCCAGCATTTT
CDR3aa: CASSLGAGRQPQHF

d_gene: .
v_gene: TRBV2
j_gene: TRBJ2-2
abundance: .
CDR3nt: TGTGCCAGCAGTGACACCTCGAACACCGGGGAGCTGTTTTTT
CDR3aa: CASSDTSNTGELFF

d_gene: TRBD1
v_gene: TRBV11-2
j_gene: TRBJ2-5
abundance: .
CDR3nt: TGTGCCAGCAGCTTATGGGTAGGGGGACAGGGAGAGACCCAGTACTTC
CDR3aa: CASSLWVGGQGETQYF

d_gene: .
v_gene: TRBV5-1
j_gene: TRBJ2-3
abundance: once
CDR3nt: TGCGCCAGCAGCTTGGCTTTCGATACGCAGTATTTT
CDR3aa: CASSLAFDTQYF

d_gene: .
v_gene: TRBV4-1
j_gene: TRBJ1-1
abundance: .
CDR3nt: TGCGCCAGCAGCCAAGAGGGGGGATTGAACACTGAAGCTTTCTTT
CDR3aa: CASSQEGGLNTEAFF

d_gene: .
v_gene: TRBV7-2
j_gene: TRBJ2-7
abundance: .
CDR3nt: TGTGCCAGCAGCTTAGAGGCACGCAGCTCCTACGAGCAGTACTTC
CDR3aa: CASSLEARSSYEQYF

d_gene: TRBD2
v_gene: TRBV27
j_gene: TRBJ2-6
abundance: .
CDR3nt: TGTGCCAGCAGTTTAGGGCTAGCGGGCCAACCACTCAACTCTGGGGCCAACGTCCTGACTTTC
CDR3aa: CASSLGLAGQPLNSGANVLTF

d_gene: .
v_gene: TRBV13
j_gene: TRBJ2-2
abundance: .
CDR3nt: TGTGCCAGCAGCCTTGGGACCGGGGAGCTGTTTTTT
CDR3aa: CASSLGTGELFF

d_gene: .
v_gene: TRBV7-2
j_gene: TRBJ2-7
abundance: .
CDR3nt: TGTGCCAGCAGCTTAGTTCCAGGACAAACCTACGAGCAGTACTTC
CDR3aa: CASSLVPGQTYEQYF

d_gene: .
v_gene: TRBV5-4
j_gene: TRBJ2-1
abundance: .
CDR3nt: TGTGCCAGCAGCTCCTGGGGACTTATGGATGAGCAGTTCTTC
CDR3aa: CASSSWGLMDEQFF

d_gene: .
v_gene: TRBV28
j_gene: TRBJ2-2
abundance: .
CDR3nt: TGTGCCAGCTACGACACCGGGGAGCTGTTTTTT
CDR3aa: CASYDTGELFF

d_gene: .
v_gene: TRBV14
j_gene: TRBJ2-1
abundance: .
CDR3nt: TGTGCCAGCAGCCAAGCAGGGAACTACAATGAGCAGTTCTTC
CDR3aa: CASSQAGNYNEQFF

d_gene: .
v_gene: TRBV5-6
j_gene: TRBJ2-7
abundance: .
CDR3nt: TGTGCCAGCAGCTTTCAAACTTACGAGCAGTACTTC
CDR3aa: CASSFQTYEQYF

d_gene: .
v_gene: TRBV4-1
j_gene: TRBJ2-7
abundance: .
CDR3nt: TGCGCCAGCAGCCCCAAGGACTCCCGGGAGCAGTACTTC
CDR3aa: CASSPKDSREQYF

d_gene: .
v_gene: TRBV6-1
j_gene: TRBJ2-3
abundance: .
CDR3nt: TGTGCCAGCAGTGGTCGGTTTTCGTCGGATACGCAGTATTTT
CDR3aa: CASSGRFSSDTQYF

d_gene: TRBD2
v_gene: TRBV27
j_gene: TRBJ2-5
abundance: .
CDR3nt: TGTGCCAGCAGTTTGGCACTAGCGGGAGTTGAGACCCAGTACTTC
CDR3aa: CASSLALAGVETQYF

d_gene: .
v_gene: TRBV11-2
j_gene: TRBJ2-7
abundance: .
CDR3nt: TGTGCCAGCAGCGCGGGACATACCTACGAGCAGTACTTC
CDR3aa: CASSAGHTYEQYF

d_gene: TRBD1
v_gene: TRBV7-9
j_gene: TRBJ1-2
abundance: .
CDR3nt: TGTGCCAGCAGCTCCCCGACGCGGACAGGACACTATGGCTACACCTTC
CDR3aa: CASSSPTRTGHYGYTF

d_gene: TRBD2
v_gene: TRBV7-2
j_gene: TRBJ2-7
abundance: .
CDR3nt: TGTGCCAGCAGCTTGGGACTAGCGGGAGGGCCAACCTACGAGCAGTACTTC
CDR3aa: CASSLGLAGGPTYEQYF

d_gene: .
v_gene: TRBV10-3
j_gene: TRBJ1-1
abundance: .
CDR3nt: TGTGCCATCAGTGACGAGGCGAACACTGAAGCTTTCTTT
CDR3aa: CAISDEANTEAFF

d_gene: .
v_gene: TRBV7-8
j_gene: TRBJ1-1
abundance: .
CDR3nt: TGTGCCAGCAGCCGAACAGGGATCACTGAAGCTTTCTTT
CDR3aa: CASSRTGITEAFF

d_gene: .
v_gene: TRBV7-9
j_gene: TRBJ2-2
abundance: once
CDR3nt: TGTGCCAGCAGCTCGACGCCCGGGGGAGGTACCGGGGAGCTGTTTTTT
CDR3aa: CASSSTPGGGTGELFF

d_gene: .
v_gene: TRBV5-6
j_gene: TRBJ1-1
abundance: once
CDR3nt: TGTGCCAGCAGCTTGGGAGGGTCCTTGAACACTGAAGCTTTCTTT
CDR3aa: CASSLGGSLNTEAFF

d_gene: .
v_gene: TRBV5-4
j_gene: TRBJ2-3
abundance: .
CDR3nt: TGTGCCAGCGGGGATTCCTCTAGCGTCGATACGCAGTATTTT
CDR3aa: CASGDSSSVDTQYF

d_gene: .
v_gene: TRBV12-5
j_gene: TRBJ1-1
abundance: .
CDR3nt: TGTGCTAGTGGTTTGGTGTTATCAGGGGCGAACACTGAAGCTTTCTTT
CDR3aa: CASGLVLSGANTEAFF

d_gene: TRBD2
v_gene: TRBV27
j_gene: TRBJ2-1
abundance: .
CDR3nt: TGTGCCAGCGGGGGACTAGGGATCGATGAGCAGTTCTTC
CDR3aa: CASGGLGIDEQFF

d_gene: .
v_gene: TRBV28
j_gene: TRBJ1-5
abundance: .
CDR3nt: TGTGCCAGCATGGGCCGGGACTTTCATAGCAATCAGCCCCAGCATTTT
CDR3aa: CASMGRDFHSNQPQHF

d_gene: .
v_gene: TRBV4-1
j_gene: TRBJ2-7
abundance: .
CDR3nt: TGCGCCAGCAGCCAAGCAGTGTCAGTCCCATTGGAGCAGTACTTC
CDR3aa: CASSQAVSVPLEQYF

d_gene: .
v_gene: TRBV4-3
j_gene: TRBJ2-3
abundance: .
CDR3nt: TGCGCCAGCAGCCAAGGCGGTGGGGATACGCAGTATTTT
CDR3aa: CASSQGGGDTQYF

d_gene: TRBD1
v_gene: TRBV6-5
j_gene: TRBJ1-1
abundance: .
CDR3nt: TGTGCCAGCAGTTACCAGGGGGGAACTGAAGCTTTCTTT
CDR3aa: CASSYQGGTEAFF

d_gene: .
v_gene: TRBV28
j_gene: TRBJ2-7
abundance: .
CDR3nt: TGTGCCAGCAGTGATGGACGGAACTCCTACGAGCAGTACTTC
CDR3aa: CASSDGRNSYEQYF

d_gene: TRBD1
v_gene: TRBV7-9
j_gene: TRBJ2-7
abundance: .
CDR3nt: TGTGCCAGCAGCTTCGGGACAGCATACGAGCAGTACTTC
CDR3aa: CASSFGTAYEQYF

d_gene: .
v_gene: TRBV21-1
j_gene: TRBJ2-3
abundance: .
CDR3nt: TGTGCCAGCAGCAAAAAGAGGTACAGCCAGTCGCGGGGGGTTCCCCCTAGCACAGATACGCAGTATTTT
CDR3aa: CASSKKRYSQSRGVPPSTDTQYF

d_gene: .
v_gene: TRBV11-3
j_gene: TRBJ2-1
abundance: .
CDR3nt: TGTGCCAGCAGCTTAAGTCCAGGGCCCGCCAATGAGCAGTTCTTC
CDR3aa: CASSLSPGPANEQFF

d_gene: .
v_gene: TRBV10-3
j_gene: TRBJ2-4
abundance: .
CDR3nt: TGTGCCATCCAAAGGGTAGAAACACTAGCCAAAAACATTCAGTACTTC
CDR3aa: CAIQRVETLAKNIQYF

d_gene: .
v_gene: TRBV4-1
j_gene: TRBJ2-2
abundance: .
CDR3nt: TGCGCCAGCAGCCAAGGTTTTGGCAACACCGGGGAGCTGTTTTTT
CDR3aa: CASSQGFGNTGELFF

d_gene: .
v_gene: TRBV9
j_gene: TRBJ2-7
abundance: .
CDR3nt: TGTGCCAGCAGCGTAGGGACAAACACCTACGAGCAGTACTTC
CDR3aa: CASSVGTNTYEQYF

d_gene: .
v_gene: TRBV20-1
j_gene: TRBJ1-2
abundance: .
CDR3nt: TGCAGTGCCGCAGGGGACTATGGCTACACCTTC
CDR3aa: CSAAGDYGYTF

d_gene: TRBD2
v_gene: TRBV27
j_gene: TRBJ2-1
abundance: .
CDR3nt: TGTGCCAGCAGTCTCTGGACTAGCGGGGAAGGGAACAATGAGCAGTTCTTC
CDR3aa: CASSLWTSGEGNNEQFF

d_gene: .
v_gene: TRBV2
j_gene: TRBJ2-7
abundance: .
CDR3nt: TGTGCCAGCAGTGATTCACTGGGAGAAATTAAAACCTACGAGCAGTACTTC
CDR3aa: CASSDSLGEIKTYEQYF

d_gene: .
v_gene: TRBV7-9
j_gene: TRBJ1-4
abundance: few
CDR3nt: TGTGCCAGCAGCTTAGTAGACACCGAAAAACTGTTTTTT
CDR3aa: CASSLVDTEKLFF

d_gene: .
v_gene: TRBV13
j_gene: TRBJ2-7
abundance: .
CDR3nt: TGTGCCAGCAGCGAGACAGGACTATCCTACGAGCAGTACTTC
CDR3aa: CASSETGLSYEQYF

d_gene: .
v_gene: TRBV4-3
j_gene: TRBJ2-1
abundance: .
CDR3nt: TGCGCCAGCAGCCAAGACCCCCTCGGGACCGAATCCTACAATGAGCAGTTCTTC
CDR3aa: CASSQDPLGTESYNEQFF

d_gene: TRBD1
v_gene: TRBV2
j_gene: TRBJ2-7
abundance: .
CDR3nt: TGTGCCAGCAGTGCCTGGACAGGGCTCTACGAGCAGTACTTC
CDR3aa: CASSAWTGLYEQYF

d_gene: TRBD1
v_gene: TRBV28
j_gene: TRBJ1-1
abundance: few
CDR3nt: TGTGCCAGCAGTTTTAGGGGGCACACTGAAGCTTTCTTT
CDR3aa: CASSFRGHTEAFF

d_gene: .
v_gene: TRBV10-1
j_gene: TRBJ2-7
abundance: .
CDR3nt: TGCGCCAGCAGTGCGGCAGGATCCTTCGGGGAGCAGTACTTC
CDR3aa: CASSAAGSFGEQYF

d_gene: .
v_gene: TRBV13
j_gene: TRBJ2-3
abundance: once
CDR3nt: TGTGCCAGCAGCCGCGGGACAGCTAACACAGATACGCAGTATTTT
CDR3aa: CASSRGTANTDTQYF

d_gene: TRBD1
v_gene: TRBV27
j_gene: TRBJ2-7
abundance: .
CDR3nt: TGTGCCAGCAGTTTATCCGGGACAGGGGGCTTCGAGCAGTACTTC
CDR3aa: CASSLSGTGGFEQYF

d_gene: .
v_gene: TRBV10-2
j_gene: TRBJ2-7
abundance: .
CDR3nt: TGCGCCAGCTCATTAGCGCCTCCCCCCAACGAGCAGTACTTC
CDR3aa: CASSLAPPPNEQYF

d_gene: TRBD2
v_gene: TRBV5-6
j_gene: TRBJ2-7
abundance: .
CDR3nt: TGTGCCAGCAGCTTGAGCCTAGCGGGATTCGAGCAGTACTTC
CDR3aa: CASSLSLAGFEQYF